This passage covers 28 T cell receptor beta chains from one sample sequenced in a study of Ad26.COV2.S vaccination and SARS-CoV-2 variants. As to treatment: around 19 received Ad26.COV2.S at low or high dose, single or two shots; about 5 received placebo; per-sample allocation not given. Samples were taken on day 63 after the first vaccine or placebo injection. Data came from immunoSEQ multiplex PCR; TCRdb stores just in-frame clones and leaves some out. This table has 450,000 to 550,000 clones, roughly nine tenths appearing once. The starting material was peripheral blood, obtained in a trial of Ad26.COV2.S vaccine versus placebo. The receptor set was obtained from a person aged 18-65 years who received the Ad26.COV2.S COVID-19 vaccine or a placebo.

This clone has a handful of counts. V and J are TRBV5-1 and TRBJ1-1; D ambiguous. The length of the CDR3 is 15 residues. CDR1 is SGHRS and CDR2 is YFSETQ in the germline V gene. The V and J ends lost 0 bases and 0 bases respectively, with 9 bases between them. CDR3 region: CASSLANWLNTEAFF. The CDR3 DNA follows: TGCGCCAGCAGCTTGGCCAATTGGTTGAACACTGAAGCTTTCTTT.

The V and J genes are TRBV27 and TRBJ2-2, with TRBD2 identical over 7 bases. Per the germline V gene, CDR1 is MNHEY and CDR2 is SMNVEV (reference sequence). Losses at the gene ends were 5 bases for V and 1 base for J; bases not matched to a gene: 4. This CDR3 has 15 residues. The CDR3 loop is CASSRAGENTGELFF. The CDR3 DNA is TGTGCCAGCAGTAGGGCGGGAGAGAACACCGGGGAGCTGTTTTTT.

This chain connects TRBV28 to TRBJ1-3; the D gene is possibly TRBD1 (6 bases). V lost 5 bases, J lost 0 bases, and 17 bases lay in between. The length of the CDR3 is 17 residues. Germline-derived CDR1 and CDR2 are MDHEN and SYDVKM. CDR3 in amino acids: CASSKPGDPSSGNTIYF. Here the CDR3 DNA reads TGTGCCAGCAGTAAACCAGGGGACCCTAGCTCTGGAAACACCATATATTTT.

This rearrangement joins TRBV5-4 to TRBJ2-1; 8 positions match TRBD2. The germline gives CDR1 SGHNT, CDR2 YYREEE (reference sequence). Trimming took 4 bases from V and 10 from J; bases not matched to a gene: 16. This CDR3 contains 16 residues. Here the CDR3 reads CASSTTVAGGMREQFF. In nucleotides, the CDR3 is TGTGCCAGCAGCACTACGGTCGCGGGAGGAATGCGGGAGCAGTTCTTC.

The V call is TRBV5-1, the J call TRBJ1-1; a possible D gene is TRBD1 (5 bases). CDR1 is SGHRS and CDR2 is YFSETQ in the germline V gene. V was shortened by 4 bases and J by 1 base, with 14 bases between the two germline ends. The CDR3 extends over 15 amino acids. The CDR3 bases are TGCGCCAGCAGCCCGTCCCAGGGACCGAACACTGAAGCTTTCTTT. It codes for CASSPSQGPNTEAFF.

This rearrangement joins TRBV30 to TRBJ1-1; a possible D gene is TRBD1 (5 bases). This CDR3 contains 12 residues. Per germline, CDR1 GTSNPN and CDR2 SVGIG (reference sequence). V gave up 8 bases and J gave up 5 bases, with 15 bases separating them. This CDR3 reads CAGGWGTTEAFF. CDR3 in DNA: TGTGCCGGTGGGTGGGGGACTACTGAAGCTTTCTTT.

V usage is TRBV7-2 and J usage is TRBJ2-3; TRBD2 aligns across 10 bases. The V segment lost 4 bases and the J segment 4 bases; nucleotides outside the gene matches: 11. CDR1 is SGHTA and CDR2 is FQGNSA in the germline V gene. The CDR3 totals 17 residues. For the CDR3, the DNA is TGTGCCAGCAGCTCGACCCTCCTAGCGGGAGCTGCAGATACGCAGTATTTT. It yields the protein CASSSTLLAGAADTQYF.

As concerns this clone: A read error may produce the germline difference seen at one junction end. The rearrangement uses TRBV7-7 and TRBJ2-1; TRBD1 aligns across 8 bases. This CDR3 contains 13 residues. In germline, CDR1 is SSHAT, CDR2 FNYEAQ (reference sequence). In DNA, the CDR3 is TGTGCTAGCAGCACCGGACAGGGAAATGAGCAGTTCTTC. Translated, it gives CASSTGQGNEQFF.

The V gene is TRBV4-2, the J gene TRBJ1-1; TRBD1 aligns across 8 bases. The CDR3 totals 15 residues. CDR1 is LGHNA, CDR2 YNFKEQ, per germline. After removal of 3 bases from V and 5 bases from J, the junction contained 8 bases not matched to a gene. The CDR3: CASSQDRVLGTEAFF. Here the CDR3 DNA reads TGTGCCAGCAGCCAGGACAGGGTTTTGGGTACTGAAGCTTTCTTT.

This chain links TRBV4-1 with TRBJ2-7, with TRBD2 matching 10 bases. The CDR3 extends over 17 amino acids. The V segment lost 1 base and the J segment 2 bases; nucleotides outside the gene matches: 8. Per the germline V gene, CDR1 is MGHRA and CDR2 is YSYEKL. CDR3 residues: CASSQVPSGGPAYEQYF. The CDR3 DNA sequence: TGCGCCAGCAGCCAAGTCCCTAGCGGGGGTCCCGCCTACGAGCAGTACTTC.

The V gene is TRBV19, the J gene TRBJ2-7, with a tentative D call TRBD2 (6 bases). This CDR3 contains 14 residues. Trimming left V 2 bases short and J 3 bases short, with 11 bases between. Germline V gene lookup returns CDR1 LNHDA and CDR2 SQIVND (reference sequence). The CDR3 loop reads CASSIPGSNYEQYF. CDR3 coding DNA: TGTGCCAGTAGTATACCCGGGAGTAACTACGAGCAGTACTTC.

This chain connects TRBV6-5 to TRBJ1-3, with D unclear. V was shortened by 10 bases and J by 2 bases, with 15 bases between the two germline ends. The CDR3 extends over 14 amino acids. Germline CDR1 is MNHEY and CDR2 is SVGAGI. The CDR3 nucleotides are TGTGCCACCAACCATCCCCACGCTGGAAACACCATATATTTT. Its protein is CATNHPHAGNTIYF.

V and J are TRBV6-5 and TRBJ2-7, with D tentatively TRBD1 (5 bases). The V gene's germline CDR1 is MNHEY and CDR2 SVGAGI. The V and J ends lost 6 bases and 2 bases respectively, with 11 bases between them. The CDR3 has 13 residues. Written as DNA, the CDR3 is TGTGCCAGCAGAAGGGGCGCCACCTACGAGCAGTACTTC. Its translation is CASRRGATYEQYF.

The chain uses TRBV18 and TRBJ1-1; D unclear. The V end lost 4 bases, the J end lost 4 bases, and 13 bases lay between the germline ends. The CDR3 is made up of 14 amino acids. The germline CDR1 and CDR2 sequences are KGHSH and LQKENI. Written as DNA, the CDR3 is TGTGCCAGCTCACTTAAAACCGAGGTCACTGAAGCTTTCTTT. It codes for CASSLKTEVTEAFF.

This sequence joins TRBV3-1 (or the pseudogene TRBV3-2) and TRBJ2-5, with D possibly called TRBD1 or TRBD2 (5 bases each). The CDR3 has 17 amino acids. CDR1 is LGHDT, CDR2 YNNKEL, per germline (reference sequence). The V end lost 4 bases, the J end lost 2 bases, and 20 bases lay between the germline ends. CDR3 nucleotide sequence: TGTGCCAGCAGCCGTCGAGGGGTAGGAACACCTCAAGAGACCCAGTACTTC. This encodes CASSRRGVGTPQETQYF.

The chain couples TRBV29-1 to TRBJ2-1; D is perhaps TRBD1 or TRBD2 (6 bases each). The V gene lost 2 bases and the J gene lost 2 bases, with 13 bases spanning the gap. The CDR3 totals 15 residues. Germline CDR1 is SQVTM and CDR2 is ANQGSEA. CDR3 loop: CSVEYGGPTYNEQFF. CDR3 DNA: TGCAGCGTTGAATATGGGGGGCCAACCTACAATGAGCAGTTCTTC.

The CDR3 DNA is TGTGCCAGCAGTAGGGGACCTCAGTACACCTTC. Encoded protein: CASSRGPQYTF. The chain links TRBV6-5 to TRBJ1-2, with a possible D match to TRBD1 (5 bases). The CDR3 extends over 11 amino acids. Trimming cost V 5 bases and J 11 bases, with 12 bases left between them. Germline values: CDR1 MNHEY, CDR2 SVGAGI.

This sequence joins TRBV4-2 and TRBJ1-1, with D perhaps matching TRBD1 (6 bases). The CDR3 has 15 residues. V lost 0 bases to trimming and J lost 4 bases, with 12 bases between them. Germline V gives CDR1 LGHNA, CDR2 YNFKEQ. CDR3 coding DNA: TGTGCCAGCAGCCAAGACGGGGGAGGGGGCACTGAAGCTTTCTTT. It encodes CASSQDGGGGTEAFF.

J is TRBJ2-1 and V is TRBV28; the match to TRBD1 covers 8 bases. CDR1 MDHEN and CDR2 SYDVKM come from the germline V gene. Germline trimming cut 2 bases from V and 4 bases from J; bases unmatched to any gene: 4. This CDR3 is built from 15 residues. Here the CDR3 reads CASSLPDRAYNEQFF. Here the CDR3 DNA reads TGTGCCAGCAGTTTACCGGACAGGGCATACAATGAGCAGTTCTTC.

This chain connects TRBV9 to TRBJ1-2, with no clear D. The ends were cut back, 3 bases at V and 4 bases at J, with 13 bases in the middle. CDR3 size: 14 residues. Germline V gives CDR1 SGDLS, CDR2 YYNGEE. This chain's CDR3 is CASSARPSAYGYTF. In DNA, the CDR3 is TGTGCCAGCAGCGCGAGACCGAGCGCCTATGGCTACACCTTC.

The CDR3 nucleotides read TGTGCCACCAGCAGAGATGACAGGCCGTATCAGCCCCAGCATTTT. This codes for CATSRDDRPYQPQHF. This chain uses TRBV15 with TRBJ1-5; a weak D match, TRBD1 (6 bases). The CDR3 loop spans 15 amino acids. Germline V gene sequence: CDR1 LNHNV, CDR2 YYDKDF (reference sequence). Deletions cut 0 bases from V and 5 bases from J, with 11 bases between.

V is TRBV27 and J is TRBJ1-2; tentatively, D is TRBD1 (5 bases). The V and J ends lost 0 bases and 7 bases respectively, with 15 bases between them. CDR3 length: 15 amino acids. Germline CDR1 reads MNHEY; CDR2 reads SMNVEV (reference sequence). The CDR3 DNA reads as TGTGCCAGCAGTTTATCGACCGCAGGGTCGGGTGGCTACACCTTC. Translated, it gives CASSLSTAGSGGYTF.

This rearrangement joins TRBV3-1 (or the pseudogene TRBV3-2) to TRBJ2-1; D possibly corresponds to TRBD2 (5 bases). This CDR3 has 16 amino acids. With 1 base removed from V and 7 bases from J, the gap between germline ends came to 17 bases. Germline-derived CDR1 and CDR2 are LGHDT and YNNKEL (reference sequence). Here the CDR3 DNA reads TGTGCCAGCAGCCAAGGCTCTCCCCGGGGATTTAATGAGCAGTTCTTC. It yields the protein CASSQGSPRGFNEQFF.

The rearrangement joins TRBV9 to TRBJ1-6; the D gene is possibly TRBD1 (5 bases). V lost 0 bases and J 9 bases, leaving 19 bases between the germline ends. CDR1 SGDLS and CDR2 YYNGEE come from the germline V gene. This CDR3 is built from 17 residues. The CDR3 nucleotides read TGTGCCAGCAGCGTAGACCCAACGGGGCAGGCCCGTTCACCCCTCCACTTT. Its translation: CASSVDPTGQARSPLHF. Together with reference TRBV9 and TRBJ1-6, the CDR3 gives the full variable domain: DSGVTQTPKHLITATGQRVTLRCSPRSGDLSVYWYQQSLDQGLQFLIQYYNGEERAKGNILERFSAQQFPDLHSELNLSSLELGDSALYFCASSVDPTGQARSPLHFGNGTRLTVT.

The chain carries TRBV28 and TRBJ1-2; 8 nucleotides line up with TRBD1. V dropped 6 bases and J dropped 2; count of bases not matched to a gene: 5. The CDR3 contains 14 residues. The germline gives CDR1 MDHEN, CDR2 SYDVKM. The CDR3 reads CASRGGQANYGYTF. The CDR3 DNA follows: TGTGCCAGCAGGGGGGGACAGGCGAACTATGGCTACACCTTC.

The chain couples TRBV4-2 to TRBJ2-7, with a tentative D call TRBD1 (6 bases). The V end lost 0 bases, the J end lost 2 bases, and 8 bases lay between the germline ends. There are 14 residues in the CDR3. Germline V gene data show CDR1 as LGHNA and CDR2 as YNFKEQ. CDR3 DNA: TGTGCCAGCAGCCAAGAACAGGGAGCCTACGAGCAGTACTTC. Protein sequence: CASSQEQGAYEQYF.

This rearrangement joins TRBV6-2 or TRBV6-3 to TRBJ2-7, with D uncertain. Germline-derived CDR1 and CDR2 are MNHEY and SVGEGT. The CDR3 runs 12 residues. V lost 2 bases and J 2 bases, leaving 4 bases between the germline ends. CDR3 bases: TGTGCCAGCAGTTACGGACCCTACGAGCAGTACTTC. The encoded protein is CASSYGPYEQYF.

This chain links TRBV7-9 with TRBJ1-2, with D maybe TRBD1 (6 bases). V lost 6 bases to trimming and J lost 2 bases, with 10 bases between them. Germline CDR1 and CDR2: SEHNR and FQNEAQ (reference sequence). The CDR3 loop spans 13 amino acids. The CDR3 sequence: CASRLGTNYGYTF. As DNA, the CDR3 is TGTGCCAGCAGGCTCGGGACAAACTATGGCTACACCTTC.